Below are 22 T cell receptor beta chains sequenced from a single sample in a study of T cell responses to AZD1222 COVID-19 vaccine. Using immunoSEQ multiplex PCR, the repertoire was profiled, and TCRdb retains in-frame clones only, with some absent. The data contain around 140,000 clones, approximately 90% of them seen just once; the ten biggest clones take up 0.9% to 1.2%. The sample was peripheral blood, taken 28 days after the second AZD1222 dose. These receptors originate from an adult who received the AZD1222 COVID-19 vaccine.

The CDR3 DNA is TGTGCCACCAGTGATACAACGGGACAGGGGTTCTCTGGGGCCAACGTCCTGACTTTC. This gives the protein CATSDTTGQGFSGANVLTF. The J gene is TRBJ2-6, the V gene TRBV24-1; TRBD1 aligns across 10 bases. Per the germline V gene, CDR1 is KGHDR and CDR2 is SFDVKD. The CDR3 contains 19 residues. With 3 bases clipped from V and 0 bases from J, the junction kept 7 bases outside the gene matches.

This chain links TRBV3-1 (or the pseudogene TRBV3-2) with TRBJ2-1, with 10 positions matching TRBD2. The V gene end was trimmed by 4 bases and the J gene end by 0 bases; junction bases not matched to a gene: 6. Germline CDR1 LGHDT, CDR2 YNNKEL (reference sequence). This CDR3 is 17 amino acids long. The CDR3 sequence is CASSRGLAVSSYNEQFF. The CDR3 nucleotides read TGTGCCAGCAGCCGAGGACTAGCGGTTAGCTCCTACAATGAGCAGTTCTTC.

The CDR3 region is CASSSGAREQYF. The CDR3 DNA reads TGTGCCAGCAGCTCGGGGGCGCGCGAGCAGTACTTC. V is TRBV13 and J is TRBJ2-7, with D perhaps being TRBD1 or TRBD2 (6 bases each). This CDR3 has 12 amino acids. Per the germline V gene, CDR1 is PRHDT and CDR2 is FYEKMQ (reference sequence). The V and J ends lost 4 bases and 6 bases respectively, with 10 bases between them. Full variable domain (missing parts from reference TRBV13 and TRBJ2-7): AAGVIQSPRHLIKEKRETATLKCYPIPRHDTVYWYQQGPGQDPQFLISFYEKMQSDKGSIPDRFSAQQFSDYHSELNMSSLELGDSALYFCASSSGAREQYFGPGTRLTVT.

The chain uses TRBV4-2 and TRBJ2-1; 10 bases line up with TRBD2. The CDR3 extends over 15 amino acids. V lost 3 bases to trimming and J lost 4 bases; unmatched junction nucleotides: 3. The V gene's germline CDR1 is LGHNA and CDR2 YNFKEQ. The CDR3 DNA follows: TGTGCCAGCAGCCATCGGACTAGCGGTTACAATGAGCAGTTCTTC. It translates to CASSHRTSGYNEQFF.

CDR3 nucleotides: TGTGCCAGCTCACCCAACATCGATACGGGACAGGGTCTGTTTTTT. This gives the protein CASSPNIDTGQGLFF. The chain links TRBV18 to TRBJ1-4; 9 bases align to TRBD1. V gave up 3 bases and J gave up 14 bases; unmatched junction bases: 13. Germline V gene data show CDR1 as KGHSH and CDR2 as LQKENI. This CDR3 has 15 amino acids.

The V call is TRBV2, the J call TRBJ1-6, with TRBD1 matching 9 bases. The CDR3 is 17 amino acids. Trimming cost V 5 bases and J 1 base; bases outside gene matches: 6. In germline, CDR1 is SNHLY, CDR2 FYNNEI. The CDR3 sequence: CASSNRGPGSYNSPLHF. In DNA, the CDR3 is TGTGCCAGCAGTAACAGGGGGCCCGGGTCCTATAATTCACCCCTCCACTTT. The whole variable domain, filled in from reference TRBV2 and TRBJ1-6, reads EPEVTQTPSHQVTQMGQEVILRCVPISNHLYFYWYRQILGQKVEFLVSFYNNEISEKSEIFDDQFSVERPDGSNFTLKIRSTKLEDSAMYFCASSNRGPGSYNSPLHFGNGTRLTVT.

The chain employs TRBV12-3 or TRBV12-4 and TRBJ1-1, with D possibly matching TRBD1 (6 bases). V lost 1 base and J 6 bases, leaving 9 bases between the germline ends. The CDR3 loop spans 13 amino acids. CDR3 DNA sequence: TGTGCCAGCAGTTTAGAAACAGGGTCTGAAGCTTTCTTT. This codes for CASSLETGSEAFF.

The chain recombines TRBV5-1 with TRBJ2-7, with TRBD2 matching 7 bases. The V gene end was trimmed by 0 bases and the J gene end by 1 base; junction bases not matched to a gene: 4. Looked up from germline, CDR1 is SGHRS and CDR2 is YFSETQ. The CDR3 runs 15 residues. CDR3 amino acids: CASSLGAGPSYEQYF. The CDR3 region has the DNA TGCGCCAGCAGCTTGGGAGCGGGGCCGTCCTACGAGCAGTACTTC.

This chain uses TRBV5-1 with TRBJ2-2, with 8 bases identical to TRBD1. Germline CDR1 and CDR2: SGHRS and YFSETQ. J gave up 6 bases and V 0 bases, and 7 bases lay outside the gene matches. The CDR3 runs 16 residues. The CDR3 loop reads CASSLVVTGDPGELFF. CDR3 nucleotides: TGCGCCAGCAGCTTGGTTGTGACAGGGGACCCCGGGGAGCTGTTTTTT.

The gene calls are TRBV4-1 and TRBJ2-7; no definite D call. Trimming pared 1 base from V and 0 bases from J, leaving 10 bases between. Germline V lookup: CDR1 MGHRA, CDR2 YSYEKL. There are 15 residues in the CDR3. This CDR3 is CASSQGTESSYEQYF. The DNA for the CDR3 is TGCGCCAGCAGCCAAGGGACGGAGAGCTCCTACGAGCAGTACTTC.

This chain uses TRBV29-1 with TRBJ1-1; no clear D gene. Per the germline V gene, CDR1 is SQVTM and CDR2 is ANQGSEA. The CDR3 extends over 12 amino acids. V gave up 0 bases and J gave up 3 bases, with 5 bases separating them. The CDR3 here is CSVEEAYTEAFF. CDR3 bases: TGCAGCGTTGAAGAGGCTTACACTGAAGCTTTCTTT.

CDR3 region: CASSQTSGRGSGELFF. The CDR3 DNA follows: TGTGCCAGCAGCCAAACTAGCGGGAGGGGGTCCGGGGAGCTGTTTTTT. V gene TRBV4-2 combines with J gene TRBJ2-2; 13 bases match TRBD2. The germline V gene has CDR1 LGHNA and CDR2 YNFKEQ. CDR3 length: 16 amino acids. V shed 2 bases, J shed 6 bases, and the junction held 3 bases outside the gene matches.

The J gene is TRBJ2-3, the V gene TRBV28; D unresolved. Germline V lookup: CDR1 MDHEN, CDR2 SYDVKM. The V end was cut by 5 bases, the J end by 7 bases, with 7 bases between. The CDR3 contains 11 residues. The CDR3 sequence is CASSSDNTQYF. CDR3 nucleotides: TGTGCCAGCAGTAGTGATAATACGCAGTATTTT. The full variable domain, with the rest looked up from reference TRBV28 and TRBJ2-3, is DVKVTQSSRYLVKRTGEKVFLECVQDMDHENMFWYRQDPGLGLRLIYFSYDVKMKEKGDIPEGYSVSREKKERFSLILESASTNQTSMYLCASSSDNTQYFGPGTRLTVL.

This clone was observed a single time. This same CDR3 is encoded by further DNA sequences in the sample. The rearrangement uses TRBV12-3 or TRBV12-4 and TRBJ1-2; a weak D match, TRBD1 (5 bases). The V and J ends lost 2 bases and 8 bases respectively, with 9 bases between them. CDR3 size: 12 residues. Here the CDR3 reads CASSLTGNGYTF. The CDR3, as DNA: TGTGCCAGCAGTTTAACAGGAAACGGCTACACCTTC.

The chain has TRBV4-1 and TRBJ1-1; D not certain. The CDR3 length is 15 residues. The germline V gene has CDR1 MGHRA and CDR2 YSYEKL. With 2 bases removed from V and 4 bases from J, the gap between germline ends came to 14 bases. CDR3 nucleotides: TGCGCCAGCAGCCAAAAGTCAGTCGCTCGCACTGAAGCTTTCTTT. Its protein is CASSQKSVARTEAFF.

The rearrangement uses TRBV7-3 and TRBJ2-2; 7 bases are shared with TRBD1. The CDR3 spans 16 residues. CDR1 is SGHTA and CDR2 is FQGTGA in the germline V gene. The V and J ends lost 2 bases and 3 bases, in that order; junction bases with no gene match: 6. The CDR3 DNA is TGTGCCAGCAGCTTAGGGCAGGGGGAGTACACCGGGGAGCTGTTTTTT. As protein: CASSLGQGEYTGELFF. Looking up the rest from reference TRBV7-3 and TRBJ2-2 gives the full variable domain: GAGVSQTPSNKVTEKGKYVELRCDPISGHTALYWYRQSLGQGPEFLIYFQGTGAADDSGLPNDRFFAVRPEGSVSTLKIQRTERGDSAVYLCASSLGQGEYTGELFFGEGSRLTVL.

This clone was counted once. The rearrangement links TRBV11-2 to TRBJ1-2; 10 positions match TRBD1. The length of the CDR3 is 15 residues. With 5 bases clipped from V and 4 bases from J, the junction kept 7 bases outside the gene matches. The germline V gene has CDR1 SGHAT and CDR2 FQNNGV. Here the CDR3 DNA reads TGTGCCAGCAGCCGCCGGGACAGGGGCACCTATGGCTACACCTTC. Encoded protein: CASSRRDRGTYGYTF.

CDR3 nucleotide sequence: TGTGCCAGCTCACCCTCCGGGACGGACTATGGCTACACCTTC. Its protein product is CASSPSGTDYGYTF. The chain carries TRBV18 and TRBJ1-2; TRBD1 might be the D (5 bases). The ends were cut back, 3 bases at V and 3 bases at J, with 11 bases in the middle. The CDR3 totals 14 residues. Germline-derived CDR1 and CDR2 are KGHSH and LQKENI.

This chain links TRBV9 with TRBJ2-5, with a weak D call TRBD1 (5 bases). Germline V CDR1 and CDR2: SGDLS, YYNGEE. Deletions cut 0 bases from V and 5 bases from J, with 11 bases between. The CDR3 is 14 residues long. Here the CDR3 DNA reads TGTGCCAGCAGCGTAGCAGGGATACAGGAGACCCAGTACTTC. Translating gives CASSVAGIQETQYF.

The chain carries TRBV12-2 and TRBJ2-1; the table's D call TRBD2 went unverified against the DNA. TRBV12-2 is shown as a pseudogene. This CDR3 region has 15 residues. CDR3 in amino acids: CASRLAQRANNEQFF. CDR3 nucleotide sequence: TGTGCAAGTCGCTTAGCCCAGCGGGCCAACAATGAGCAGTTCTTC.

This clone was seen only once. V and J are TRBV5-8 and TRBJ2-2; 11 nucleotides line up with TRBD2. The CDR3 consists of 18 residues. Per the germline V gene, CDR1 is SGHTS and CDR2 is YDEGEE. The trim removed 3 bases at V and 0 bases at J, leaving 7 bases unmatched. The DNA of the CDR3 is TGTGCCAGCAGCTCCGGGACTAGCGGTTTCTCGAACACCGGGGAGCTGTTTTTT. Its translation: CASSSGTSGFSNTGELFF.

The chain has TRBV7-2 and TRBJ1-2; unclear D gene. Germline loops: CDR1 SGHTA, CDR2 FQGNSA. The CDR3 is 17 residues long. V gave up 2 bases and J gave up 4 bases, with 20 bases separating them. This CDR3 reads CASSLRTGAAWGYGYTF. Written as DNA, the CDR3 is TGTGCCAGCAGCTTACGTACCGGAGCGGCGTGGGGCTATGGCTACACCTTC.